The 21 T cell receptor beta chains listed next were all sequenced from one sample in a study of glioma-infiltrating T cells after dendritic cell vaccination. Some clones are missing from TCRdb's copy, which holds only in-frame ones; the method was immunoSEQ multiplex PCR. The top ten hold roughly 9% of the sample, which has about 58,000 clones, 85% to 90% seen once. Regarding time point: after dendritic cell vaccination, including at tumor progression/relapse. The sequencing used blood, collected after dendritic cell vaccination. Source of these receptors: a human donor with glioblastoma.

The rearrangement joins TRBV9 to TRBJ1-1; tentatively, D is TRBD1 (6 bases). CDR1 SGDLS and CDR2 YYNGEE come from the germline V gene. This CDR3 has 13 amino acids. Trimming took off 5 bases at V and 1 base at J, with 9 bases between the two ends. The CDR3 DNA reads TGTGCCAGCAGTCAACAGGGGAACACTGAAGCTTTCTTT. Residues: CASSQQGNTEAFF.

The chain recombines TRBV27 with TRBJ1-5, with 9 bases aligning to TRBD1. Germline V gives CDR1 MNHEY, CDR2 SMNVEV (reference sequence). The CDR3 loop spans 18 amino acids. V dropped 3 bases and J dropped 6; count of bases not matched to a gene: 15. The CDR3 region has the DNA TGTGCCAGCAGTTTCCCGATCCGTCCGGGACAGGGTAGTCAGCCCCAGCATTTT. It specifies CASSFPIRPGQGSQPQHF.

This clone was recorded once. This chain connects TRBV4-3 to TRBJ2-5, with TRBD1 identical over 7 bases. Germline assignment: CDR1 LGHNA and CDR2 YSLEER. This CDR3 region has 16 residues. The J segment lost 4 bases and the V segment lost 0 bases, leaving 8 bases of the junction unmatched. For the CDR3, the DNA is TGCGCCAGCAGCCAAGAAGGAAGAGGGGGCATAGAGACCCAGTACTTC. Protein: CASSQEGRGGIETQYF.

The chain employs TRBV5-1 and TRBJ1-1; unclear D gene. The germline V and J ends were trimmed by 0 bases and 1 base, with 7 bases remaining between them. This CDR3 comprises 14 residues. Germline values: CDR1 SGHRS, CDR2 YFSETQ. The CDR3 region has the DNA TGCGCCAGCAGCTTGGTGGCAGAGAACACTGAAGCTTTCTTT. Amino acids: CASSLVAENTEAFF.

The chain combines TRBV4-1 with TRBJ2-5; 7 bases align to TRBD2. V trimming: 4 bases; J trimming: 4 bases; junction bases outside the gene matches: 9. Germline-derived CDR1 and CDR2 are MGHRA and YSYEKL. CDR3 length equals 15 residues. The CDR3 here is CASSLGGGAGETQYF. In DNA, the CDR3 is TGCGCCAGCAGCCTGGGGGGAGGGGCAGGAGAGACCCAGTACTTC.

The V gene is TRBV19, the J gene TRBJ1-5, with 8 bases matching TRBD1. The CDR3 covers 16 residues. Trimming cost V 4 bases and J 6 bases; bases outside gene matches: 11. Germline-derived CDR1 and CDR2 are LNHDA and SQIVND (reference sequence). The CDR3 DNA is TGTGCCAGTAGTAGGGGCCAGGGGGCGCCGAGTCAGCCCCAGCATTTT. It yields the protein CASSRGQGAPSQPQHF. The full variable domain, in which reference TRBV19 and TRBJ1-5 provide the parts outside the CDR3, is DGGITQSPKYLFRKEGQNVTLSCEQNLNHDAMYWYRQDPGQGLRLIYYSQIVNDFQKGDIAEGYSVSREKKESFPLTVTSAQKNPTAFYLCASSRGQGAPSQPQHFGDGTRLSIL.

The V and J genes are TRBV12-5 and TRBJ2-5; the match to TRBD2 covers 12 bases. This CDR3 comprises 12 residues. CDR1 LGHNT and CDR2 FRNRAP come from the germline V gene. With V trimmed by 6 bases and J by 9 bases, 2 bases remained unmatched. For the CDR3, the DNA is TGTGCTAGTGGCCTAGCGGGGGGGGCCCAGTACTTC. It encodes CASGLAGGAQYF.

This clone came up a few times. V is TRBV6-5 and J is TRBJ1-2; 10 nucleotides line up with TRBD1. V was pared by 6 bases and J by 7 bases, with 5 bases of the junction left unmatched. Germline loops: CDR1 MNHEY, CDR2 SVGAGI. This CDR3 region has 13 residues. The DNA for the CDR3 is TGTGCCAGCAGAAGGACAGGGGGTGGTGGCTACACCTTC. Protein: CASRRTGGGGYTF.

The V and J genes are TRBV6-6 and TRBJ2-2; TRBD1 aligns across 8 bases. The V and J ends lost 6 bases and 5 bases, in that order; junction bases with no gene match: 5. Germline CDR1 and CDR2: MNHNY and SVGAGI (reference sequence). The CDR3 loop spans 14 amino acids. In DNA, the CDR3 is TGTGCCAGCAGAGGACAGGGCGGAACCGGGGAGCTGTTTTTT. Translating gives CASRGQGGTGELFF.

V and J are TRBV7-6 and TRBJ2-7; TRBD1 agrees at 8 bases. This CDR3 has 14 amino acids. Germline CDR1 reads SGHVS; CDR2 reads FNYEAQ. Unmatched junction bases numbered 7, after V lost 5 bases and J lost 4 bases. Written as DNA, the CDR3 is TGTGCCAGCAGCGGAGGACAGGGCGGGTACGAGCAGTACTTC. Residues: CASSGGQGGYEQYF.

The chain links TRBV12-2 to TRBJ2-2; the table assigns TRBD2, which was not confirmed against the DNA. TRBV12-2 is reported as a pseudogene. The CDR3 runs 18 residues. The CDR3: CASRPIDLAGGNTGELFF. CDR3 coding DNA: TGTGCAAGTCGACCTATCGACCTAGCGGGGGGTAACACCGGGGAGCTGTTTTTT.

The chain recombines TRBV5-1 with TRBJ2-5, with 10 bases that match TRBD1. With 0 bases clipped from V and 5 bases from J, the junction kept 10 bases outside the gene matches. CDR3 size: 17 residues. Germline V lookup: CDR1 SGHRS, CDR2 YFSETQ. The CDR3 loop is CASSLVSGQGFGETQYF. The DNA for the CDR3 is TGCGCCAGCAGCTTGGTATCGGGACAGGGGTTTGGGGAGACCCAGTACTTC. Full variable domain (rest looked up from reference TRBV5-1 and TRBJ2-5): KAGVTQTPRYLIKTRGQQVTLSCSPISGHRSVSWYQQTPGQGLQFLFEYFSETQRNKGNFPGRFSGRQFSNSRSEMNVSTLELGDSALYLCASSLVSGQGFGETQYFGPGTRLLVL.

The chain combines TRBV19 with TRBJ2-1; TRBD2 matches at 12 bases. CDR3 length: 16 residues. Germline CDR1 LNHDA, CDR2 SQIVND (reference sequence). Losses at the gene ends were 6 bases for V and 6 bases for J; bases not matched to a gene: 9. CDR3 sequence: CASSPRTSGVSNEQFF. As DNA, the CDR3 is TGTGCCAGTAGCCCTAGGACTAGCGGGGTCTCCAATGAGCAGTTCTTC.

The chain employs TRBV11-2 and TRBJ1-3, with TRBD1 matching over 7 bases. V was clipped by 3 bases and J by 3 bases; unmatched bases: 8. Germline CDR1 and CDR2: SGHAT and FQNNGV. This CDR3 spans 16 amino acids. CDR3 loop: CASSLARGRGGNTIYF. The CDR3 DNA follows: TGTGCCAGCAGCTTGGCGAGGGGGCGCGGTGGAAACACCATATATTTT. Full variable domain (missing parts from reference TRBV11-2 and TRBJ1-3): EAGVAQSPRYKIIEKRQSVAFWCNPISGHATLYWYQQILGQGPKLLIQFQNNGVVDDSQLPKDRFSAERLKGVDSTLKIQPAKLEDSAVYLCASSLARGRGGNTIYFGEGSWLTVV.

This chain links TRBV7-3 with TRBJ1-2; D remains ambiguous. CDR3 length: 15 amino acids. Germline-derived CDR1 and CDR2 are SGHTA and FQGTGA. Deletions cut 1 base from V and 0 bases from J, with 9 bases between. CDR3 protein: CASSLIRVSNYGYTF. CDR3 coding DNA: TGTGCCAGCAGCTTAATCCGGGTTTCTAACTATGGCTACACCTTC.

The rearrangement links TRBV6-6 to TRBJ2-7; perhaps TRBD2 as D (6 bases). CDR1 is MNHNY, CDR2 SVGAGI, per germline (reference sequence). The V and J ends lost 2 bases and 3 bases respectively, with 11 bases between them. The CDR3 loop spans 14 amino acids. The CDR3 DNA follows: TGTGCCAGCAGTTACGTCAGGGAGGACTACGAGCAGTACTTC. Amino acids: CASSYVREDYEQYF.

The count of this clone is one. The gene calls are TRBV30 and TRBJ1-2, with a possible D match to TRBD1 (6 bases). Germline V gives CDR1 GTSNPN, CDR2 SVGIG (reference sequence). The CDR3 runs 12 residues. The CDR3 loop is CAKTQGGDGYTF. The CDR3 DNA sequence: TGTGCAAAAACACAAGGGGGGGATGGCTACACCTTC.

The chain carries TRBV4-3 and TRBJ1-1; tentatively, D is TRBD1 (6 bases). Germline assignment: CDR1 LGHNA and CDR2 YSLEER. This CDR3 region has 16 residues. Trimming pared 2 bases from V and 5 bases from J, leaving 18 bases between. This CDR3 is CASSQNRQARRTEAFF. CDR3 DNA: TGCGCCAGCAGCCAAAATCGACAGGCACGGCGGACTGAAGCTTTCTTT.

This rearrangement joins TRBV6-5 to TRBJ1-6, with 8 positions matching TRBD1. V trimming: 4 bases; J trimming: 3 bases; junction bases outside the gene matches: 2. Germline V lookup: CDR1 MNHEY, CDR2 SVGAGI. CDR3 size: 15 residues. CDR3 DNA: TGTGCCAGCAGTTTTGGGACAGGCTATAATTCACCCCTCCACTTT. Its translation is CASSFGTGYNSPLHF.

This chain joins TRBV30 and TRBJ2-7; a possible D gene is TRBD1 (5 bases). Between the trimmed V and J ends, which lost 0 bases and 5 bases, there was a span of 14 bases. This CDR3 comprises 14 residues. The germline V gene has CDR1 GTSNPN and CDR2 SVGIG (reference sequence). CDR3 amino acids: CAWSVDSLLDEQYF. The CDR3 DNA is TGTGCCTGGAGTGTAGACAGCTTGTTGGACGAGCAGTACTTC.

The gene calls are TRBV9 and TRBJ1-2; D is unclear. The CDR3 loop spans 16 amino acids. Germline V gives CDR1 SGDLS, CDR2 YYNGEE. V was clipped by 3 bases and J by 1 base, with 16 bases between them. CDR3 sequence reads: CASSGPPTVVNYGYTF. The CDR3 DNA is TGTGCCAGCAGCGGACCCCCTACAGTGGTTAACTATGGCTACACCTTC.